The 2 T cell receptor beta chains listed next were all sequenced from one sample in a study of Ad26.COV2.S vaccination and SARS-CoV-2 variants. Using immunoSEQ multiplex PCR, the repertoire was profiled, and TCRdb retains in-frame clones only, with some absent. The sample lists approximately 300,000 clones, just over 85% seen once, with under 2% in the top ten. Noted treatment: 19 received Ad26.COV2.S at low or high dose, single or two shots; 5 received placebo; per-sample allocation not given. It was on day 63 after the first vaccine or placebo injection that samples were taken. Specimen: peripheral blood, collected in a trial of Ad26.COV2.S vaccine versus placebo. The receptors come from a person aged 18-65 years who received the Ad26.COV2.S COVID-19 vaccine or a placebo.

The chain recombines TRBV7-2 with TRBJ2-7; 10 bases fit TRBD2. V gave up 1 base and J gave up 6 bases; unmatched junction bases: 6. CDR3 length: 15 residues. Germline values: CDR1 SGHTA, CDR2 FQGNSA. The CDR3 protein is CASSLDSLAGAEQYF. CDR3 sequence (DNA): TGTGCCAGCAGCTTAGACAGTCTAGCGGGGGCCGAGCAGTACTTC.

This chain uses TRBV6-4 with TRBJ2-7, with 8 bases lining up with TRBD1. Germline V CDR1 and CDR2: MRHNA, SNTAGT. With 8 bases clipped from V and 1 base from J, the junction kept 4 bases outside the gene matches. This CDR3 contains 13 residues. CDR3 nucleotide sequence: TGTGCCAGCCAACACAGGGGGTCCTACGAGCAGTACTTC. Encoded protein: CASQHRGSYEQYF.